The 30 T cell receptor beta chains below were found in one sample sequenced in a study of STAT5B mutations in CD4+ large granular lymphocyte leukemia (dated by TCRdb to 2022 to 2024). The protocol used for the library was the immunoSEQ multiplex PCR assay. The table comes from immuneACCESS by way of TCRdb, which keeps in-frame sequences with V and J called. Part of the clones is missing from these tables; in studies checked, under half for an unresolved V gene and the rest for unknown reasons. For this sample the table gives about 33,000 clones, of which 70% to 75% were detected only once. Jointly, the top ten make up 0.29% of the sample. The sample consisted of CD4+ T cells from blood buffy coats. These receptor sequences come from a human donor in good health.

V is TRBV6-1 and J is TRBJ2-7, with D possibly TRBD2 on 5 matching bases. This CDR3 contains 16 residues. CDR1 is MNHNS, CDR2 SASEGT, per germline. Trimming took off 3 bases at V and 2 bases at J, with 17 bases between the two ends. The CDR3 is CASSDPPSGGTYEQYF. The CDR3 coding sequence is TGTGCCAGCAGTGATCCCCCCAGCGGTGGGACCTACGAGCAGTACTTC.

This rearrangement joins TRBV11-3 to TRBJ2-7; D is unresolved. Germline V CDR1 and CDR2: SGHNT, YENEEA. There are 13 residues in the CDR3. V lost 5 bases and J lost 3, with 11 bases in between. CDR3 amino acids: CASSPGASYEQYF. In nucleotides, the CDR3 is TGTGCCAGCAGCCCAGGCGCCAGCTACGAGCAGTACTTC.

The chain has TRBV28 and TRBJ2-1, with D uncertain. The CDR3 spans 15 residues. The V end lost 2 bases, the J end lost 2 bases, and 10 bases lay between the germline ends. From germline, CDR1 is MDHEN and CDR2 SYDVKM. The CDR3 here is CASSLSRSAYNEQFF. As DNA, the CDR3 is TGTGCCAGCAGTTTAAGTCGGTCAGCCTACAATGAGCAGTTCTTC.

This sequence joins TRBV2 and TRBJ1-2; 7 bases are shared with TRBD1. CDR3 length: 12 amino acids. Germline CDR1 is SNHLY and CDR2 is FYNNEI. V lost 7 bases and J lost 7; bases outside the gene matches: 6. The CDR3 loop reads CASKAGTVGYTF. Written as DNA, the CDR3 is TGTGCCAGCAAGGCCGGGACAGTTGGCTACACCTTC.

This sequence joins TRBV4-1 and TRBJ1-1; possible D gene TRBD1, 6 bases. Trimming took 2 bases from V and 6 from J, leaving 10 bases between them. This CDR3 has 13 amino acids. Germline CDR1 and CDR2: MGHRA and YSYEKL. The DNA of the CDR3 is TGCGCCAGCAGCCAAAACAGGGAGGCTGAAGCTTTCTTT. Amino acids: CASSQNREAEAFF.

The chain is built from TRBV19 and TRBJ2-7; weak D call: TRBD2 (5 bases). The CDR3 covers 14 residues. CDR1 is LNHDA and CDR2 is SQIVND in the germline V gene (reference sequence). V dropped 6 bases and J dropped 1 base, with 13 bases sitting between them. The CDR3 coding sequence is TGTGCCAGTAGCCCTAGGAGGAGGTCCTACGAGCAGTACTTC. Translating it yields CASSPRRRSYEQYF.

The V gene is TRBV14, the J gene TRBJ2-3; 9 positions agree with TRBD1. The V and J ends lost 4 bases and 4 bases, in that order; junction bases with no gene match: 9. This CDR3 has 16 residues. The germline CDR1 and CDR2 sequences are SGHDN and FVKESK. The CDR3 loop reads CASSPYRGRLPDTQYF. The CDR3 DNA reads TGTGCCAGCAGCCCTTACAGGGGGCGCCTCCCAGATACGCAGTATTTT.

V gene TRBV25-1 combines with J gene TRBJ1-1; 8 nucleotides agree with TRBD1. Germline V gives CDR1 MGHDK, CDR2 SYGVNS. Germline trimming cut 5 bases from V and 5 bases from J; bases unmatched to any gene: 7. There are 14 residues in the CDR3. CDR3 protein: CASSPDRGWTEAFF. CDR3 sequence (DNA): TGTGCCAGCAGTCCCGACAGGGGATGGACTGAAGCTTTCTTT.

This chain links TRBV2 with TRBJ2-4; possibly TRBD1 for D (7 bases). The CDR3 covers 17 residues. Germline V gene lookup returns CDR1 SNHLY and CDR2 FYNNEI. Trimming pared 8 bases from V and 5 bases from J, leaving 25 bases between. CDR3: CASLPGPRRGPQNIQYF. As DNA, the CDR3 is TGTGCCAGCCTCCCGGGACCCCGGAGGGGGCCCCAAAACATTCAGTACTTC.

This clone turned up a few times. CDR3 sequence: CSVVEGEGYGYTF. The CDR3 nucleotides read TGCAGCGTTGTTGAGGGTGAGGGCTATGGCTACACCTTC. This rearrangement joins TRBV29-1 to TRBJ1-2; D is undetermined. Germline lookup yields CDR1 SQVTM and CDR2 ANQGSEA. Trimming left V 4 bases short and J 4 bases short, with 13 bases between. The CDR3 sequence is 13 residues long. The whole variable domain, remainder taken from reference TRBV29-1 and TRBJ1-2, is SAVISQKPSRDICQRGTSLTIQCQVDSQVTMMFWYRQQPGQSLTLIATANQGSEATYESGFVIDKFPISRPNLTFSTLTVSNMSPEDSSIYLCSVVEGEGYGYTFGSGTRLTVV.

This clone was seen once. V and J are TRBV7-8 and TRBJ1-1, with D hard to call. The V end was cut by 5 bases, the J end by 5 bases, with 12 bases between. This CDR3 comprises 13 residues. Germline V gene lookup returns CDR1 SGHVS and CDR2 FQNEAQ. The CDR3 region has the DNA TGTGCCAGCAGCACGCGGACGGGAACTGAAGCTTTCTTT. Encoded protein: CASSTRTGTEAFF.

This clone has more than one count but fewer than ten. The CDR3 DNA sequence: TGTGCCAGCAGTTTGGGGGGACGTGAAGCTTTCTTT. Its protein product is CASSLGGREAFF. The gene calls are TRBV6-5 and TRBJ1-1; perhaps TRBD1 as D (5 bases). V gave up 4 bases and J gave up 7 bases, with 10 bases separating them. The germline V gene encodes CDR1 MNHEY and CDR2 SVGAGI. The CDR3 runs 12 residues.

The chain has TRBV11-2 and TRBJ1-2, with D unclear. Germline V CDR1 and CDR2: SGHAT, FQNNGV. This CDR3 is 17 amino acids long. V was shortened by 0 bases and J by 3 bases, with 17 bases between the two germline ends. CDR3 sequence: CASSLEYLRRGDYGYTF. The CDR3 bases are TGTGCCAGCAGCTTAGAGTATTTGAGACGAGGTGACTATGGCTACACCTTC.

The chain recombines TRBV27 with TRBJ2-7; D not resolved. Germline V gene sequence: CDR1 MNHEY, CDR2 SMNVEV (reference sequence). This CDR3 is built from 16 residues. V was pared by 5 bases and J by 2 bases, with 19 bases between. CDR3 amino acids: CASSTSTRVAAYEQYF. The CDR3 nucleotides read TGTGCCAGCAGTACCTCAACACGGGTGGCGGCCTACGAGCAGTACTTC.

CDR3 residues: CASSVGGRGDTEAFF. The CDR3 DNA reads as TGTGCCAGCAGCGTAGGGGGCAGGGGGGACACTGAAGCTTTCTTT. The chain carries TRBV9 and TRBJ1-1, with 7 bases aligning to TRBD1. Germline assignment: CDR1 SGDLS and CDR2 YYNGEE. J lost 3 bases, V lost 0 bases, and 5 bases had no gene match. The CDR3 is 15 amino acids.

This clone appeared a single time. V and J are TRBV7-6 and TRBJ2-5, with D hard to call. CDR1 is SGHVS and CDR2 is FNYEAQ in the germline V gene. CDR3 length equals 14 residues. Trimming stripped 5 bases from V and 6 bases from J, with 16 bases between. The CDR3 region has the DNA TGTGCCAGCAGCCAATCACCCGCTGCGAAGACCCAGTACTTC. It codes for CASSQSPAAKTQYF.

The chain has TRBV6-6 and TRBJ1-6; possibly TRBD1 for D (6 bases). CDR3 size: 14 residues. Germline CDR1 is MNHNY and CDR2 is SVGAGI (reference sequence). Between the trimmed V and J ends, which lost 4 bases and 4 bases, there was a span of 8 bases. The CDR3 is CASSSQGYNSPLHF. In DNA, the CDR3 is TGTGCCAGCAGTTCGCAGGGGTATAATTCACCCCTCCACTTT.

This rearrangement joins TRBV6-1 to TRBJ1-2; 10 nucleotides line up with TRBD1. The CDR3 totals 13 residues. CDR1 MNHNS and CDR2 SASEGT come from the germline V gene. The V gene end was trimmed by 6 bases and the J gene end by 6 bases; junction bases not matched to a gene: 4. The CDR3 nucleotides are TGTGCCAGCAGGGGACAGGGGAGGGATGGCTACACCTTC. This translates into CASRGQGRDGYTF.

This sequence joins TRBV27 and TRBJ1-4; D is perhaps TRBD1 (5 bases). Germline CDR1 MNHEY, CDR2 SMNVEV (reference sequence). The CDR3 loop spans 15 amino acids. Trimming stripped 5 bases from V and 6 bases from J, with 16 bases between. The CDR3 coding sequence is TGTGCCAGCAGTCAGGGAATGGGGTACGATGAAAAACTGTTTTTT. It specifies CASSQGMGYDEKLFF. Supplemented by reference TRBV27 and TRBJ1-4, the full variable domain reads EAQVTQNPRYLITVTGKKLTVTCSQNMNHEYMSWYRQDPGLGLRQIYYSMNVEVTDKGDVPEGYKVSRKEKRNFPLILESPSPNQTSLYFCASSQGMGYDEKLFFGSGTQLSVL.

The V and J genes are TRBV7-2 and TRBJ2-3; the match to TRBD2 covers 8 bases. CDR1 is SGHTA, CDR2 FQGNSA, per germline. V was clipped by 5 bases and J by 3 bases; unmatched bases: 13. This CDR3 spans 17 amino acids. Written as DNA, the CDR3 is TGTGCCAGCAGCCCTAGACCAAGCGGGAGTCGTACAGATACGCAGTATTTT. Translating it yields CASSPRPSGSRTDTQYF.

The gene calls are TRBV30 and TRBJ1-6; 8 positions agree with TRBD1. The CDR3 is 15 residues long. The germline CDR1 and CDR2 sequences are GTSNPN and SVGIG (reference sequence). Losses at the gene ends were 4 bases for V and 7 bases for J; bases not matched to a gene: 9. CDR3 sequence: CAWMASGGWNSPLHF. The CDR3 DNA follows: TGTGCCTGGATGGCGTCAGGGGGCTGGAATTCACCCCTCCACTTT.

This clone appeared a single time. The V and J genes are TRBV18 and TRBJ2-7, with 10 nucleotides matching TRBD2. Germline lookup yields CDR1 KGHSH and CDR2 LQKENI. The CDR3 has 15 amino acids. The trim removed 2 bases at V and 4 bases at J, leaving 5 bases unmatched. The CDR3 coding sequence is TGTGCCAGCTCACCAAGCGGGGGGGCCTCTTACGAGCAGTACTTC. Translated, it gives CASSPSGGASYEQYF. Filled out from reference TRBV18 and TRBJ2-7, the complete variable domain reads NAGVMQNPRHLVRRRGQEARLRCSPMKGHSHVYWYRQLPEEGLKFMVYLQKENIIDESGMPKERFSAEFPKEGPSILRIQQVVRGDSAAYFCASSPSGGASYEQYFGPGTRLTVT.

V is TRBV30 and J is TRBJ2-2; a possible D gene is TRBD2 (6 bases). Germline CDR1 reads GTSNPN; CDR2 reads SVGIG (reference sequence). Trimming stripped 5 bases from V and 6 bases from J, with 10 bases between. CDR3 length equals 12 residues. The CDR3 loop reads CAWSSGAGELFF. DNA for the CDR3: TGTGCCTGGTCTTCGGGAGCCGGGGAGCTGTTTTTT.

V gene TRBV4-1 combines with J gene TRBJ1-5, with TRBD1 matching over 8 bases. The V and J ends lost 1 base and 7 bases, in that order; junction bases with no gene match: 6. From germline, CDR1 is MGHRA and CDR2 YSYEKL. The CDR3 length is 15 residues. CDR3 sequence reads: CASSQVPGGDQPQHF. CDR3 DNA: TGCGCCAGCAGCCAAGTTCCAGGGGGCGACCAGCCCCAGCATTTT.

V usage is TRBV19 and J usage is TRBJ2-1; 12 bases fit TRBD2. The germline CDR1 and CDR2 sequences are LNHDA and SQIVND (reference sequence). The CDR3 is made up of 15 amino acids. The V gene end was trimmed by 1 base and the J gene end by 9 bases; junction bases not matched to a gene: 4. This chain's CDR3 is CASSIGLAGVSEQFF. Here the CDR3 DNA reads TGTGCCAGTAGTATAGGACTAGCGGGGGTGAGTGAGCAGTTCTTC.

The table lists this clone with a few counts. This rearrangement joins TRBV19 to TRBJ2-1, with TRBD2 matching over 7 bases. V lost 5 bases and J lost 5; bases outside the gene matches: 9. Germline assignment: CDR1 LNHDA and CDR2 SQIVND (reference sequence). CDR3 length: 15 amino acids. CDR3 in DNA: TGTGCCAGTAGTTCGCTAGCGGCATTTAACAATGAGCAGTTCTTC. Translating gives CASSSLAAFNNEQFF. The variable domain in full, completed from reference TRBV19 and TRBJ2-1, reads DGGITQSPKYLFRKEGQNVTLSCEQNLNHDAMYWYRQDPGQGLRLIYYSQIVNDFQKGDIAEGYSVSREKKESFPLTVTSAQKNPTAFYLCASSSLAAFNNEQFFGPGTRLTVL.

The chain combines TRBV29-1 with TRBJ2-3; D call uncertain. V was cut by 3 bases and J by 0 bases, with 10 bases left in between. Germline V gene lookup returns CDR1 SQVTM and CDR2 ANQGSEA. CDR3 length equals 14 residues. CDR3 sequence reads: CSVDDWGSTDTQYF. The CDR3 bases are TGCAGCGTTGACGATTGGGGTAGCACAGATACGCAGTATTTT.

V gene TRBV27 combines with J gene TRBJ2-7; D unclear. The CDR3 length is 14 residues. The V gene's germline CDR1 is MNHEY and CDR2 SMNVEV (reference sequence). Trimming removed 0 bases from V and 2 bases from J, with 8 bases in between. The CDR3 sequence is CASSLSANPYEQYF. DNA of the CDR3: TGTGCCAGCAGTTTATCGGCCAATCCCTACGAGCAGTACTTC.

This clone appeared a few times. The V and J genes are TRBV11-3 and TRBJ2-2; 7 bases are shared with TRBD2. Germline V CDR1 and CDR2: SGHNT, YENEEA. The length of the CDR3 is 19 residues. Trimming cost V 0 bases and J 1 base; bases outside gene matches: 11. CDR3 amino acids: CASSLDSSGPTMNTGELFF. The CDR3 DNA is TGTGCCAGCAGCTTAGACTCTAGCGGCCCCACTATGAACACCGGGGAGCTGTTTTTT.

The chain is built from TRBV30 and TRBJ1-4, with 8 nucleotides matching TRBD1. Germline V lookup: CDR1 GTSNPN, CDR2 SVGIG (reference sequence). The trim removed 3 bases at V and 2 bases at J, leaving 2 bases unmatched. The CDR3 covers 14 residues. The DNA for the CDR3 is TGTGCCTGGAGCCGGACAGGGACTAATGAAAAACTGTTTTTT. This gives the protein CAWSRTGTNEKLFF.